Shown below are 17 T cell receptor beta chains from a single sample sequenced in a study of CD8+ T cells in alopecia areata. Treatment defined: oral pan-JAK inhibitor, 5-10 mg twice daily. cDNA serving as the sequencing template came from extracted, reverse transcribed RNA. Profiling relied on immunoSEQ multiplex PCR, and the TCRdb table lists in-frame clones only, not all of them. The data contain 120,000 to 150,000 clones, around four fifths of them singletons. The sample here was CD8+ T cells sorted from blood, taken at week 4, from a patient treated with tofacitinib. All receptors derive from a human donor with alopecia areata.

This chain connects TRBV7-9 to TRBJ1-6; 11 nucleotides agree with TRBD1. Germline-derived CDR1 and CDR2 are SEHNR and FQNEAQ (reference sequence). V trimming: 2 bases; J trimming: 9 bases; junction bases outside the gene matches: 9. The CDR3 runs 17 residues. In DNA, the CDR3 is TGTGCCAGCAGCTTACCGAGAGCGGGACAGGGGGTTTCACCCCTCCACTTT. Translating it yields CASSLPRAGQGVSPLHF.

This clone was observed once. The chain links TRBV6-6 to TRBJ1-6; 7 nucleotides align to TRBD1. The V and J ends lost 6 bases and 4 bases, in that order; junction bases with no gene match: 9. The length of the CDR3 is 16 residues. CDR1 and CDR2 from the germline V gene are MNHNY and SVGAGI (reference sequence). In nucleotides, the CDR3 is TGTGCCAGCAGCTATACAGGGGAAGCTTATAATTCACCCCTCCACTTT. Residues: CASSYTGEAYNSPLHF.

V is TRBV5-6 and J is TRBJ2-3; D not certain. CDR3 length equals 14 residues. Germline CDR1 is SGHDT and CDR2 is YYEEEE. Trimming took 6 bases from V and 2 from J, leaving 13 bases between them. CDR3 in DNA: TGTGCCAGCACTGGTAGCAGCTCCACAGATACGCAGTATTTT. This encodes CASTGSSSTDTQYF. Variable domain in full (rest from reference TRBV5-6 and TRBJ2-3): DAGVTQSPTHLIKTRGQQVTLRCSPKSGHDTVSWYQQALGQGPQFIFQYYEEEERQRGNFPDRFSGHQFPNYSSELNVNALLLGDSALYLCASTGSSSTDTQYFGPGTRLTVL.

The gene calls are TRBV15 and TRBJ2-5, with 8 positions matching TRBD1. Gene TRBJ2-7 matches the end of the DNA better, so the J call may be wrong. Germline CDR1 LNHNV, CDR2 YYDKDF (reference sequence). CDR3 size: 16 residues. CDR3 bases: TGTGCCACCAGCACGGACGGGACAGGACAATCCTACGAGCAGTACTTC. This sequence encodes CATSTDGTGQSYEQYF.

This sequence joins TRBV11-2 and TRBJ2-1; 7 bases agree with TRBD1. The trim removed 5 bases at V and 0 bases at J, leaving 4 bases unmatched. Germline CDR1 is SGHAT and CDR2 is FQNNGV. The CDR3 spans 15 residues. The CDR3 region has the DNA TGTGCCAGCAGCCACGGGACAGCCTCCTACAATGAGCAGTTCTTC. Translation: CASSHGTASYNEQFF.

This chain uses TRBV2 with TRBJ2-2; D is perhaps TRBD2 (6 bases). The germline CDR1 and CDR2 sequences are SNHLY and FYNNEI. The ends were cut back, 6 bases at V and 2 bases at J, with 10 bases in the middle. The CDR3 is 14 residues long. The CDR3 DNA is TGTGCCAGCAGGGGGACTGCCAACACCGGGGAGCTGTTTTTT. Encoded protein: CASRGTANTGELFF.

The rearrangement joins TRBV7-2 to TRBJ2-5; the D is unclear. Germline CDR1 is SGHTA and CDR2 is FQGNSA. The CDR3 sequence is 16 residues long. Trimming removed 1 base at V and 0 bases at J, with 12 bases between. CDR3 in amino acids: CASSLVDLLYQETQYF. The DNA for the CDR3 is TGTGCCAGCAGCTTAGTGGACCTATTGTACCAAGAGACCCAGTACTTC.

V gene TRBV9 combines with J gene TRBJ2-2; D tentatively reads TRBD1 or TRBD2 (5 bases each). V gave up 0 bases and J gave up 2 bases, with 11 bases separating them. Germline-derived CDR1 and CDR2 are SGDLS and YYNGEE. This CDR3 has 16 amino acids. This CDR3 is CASSVDPGPNTGELFF. DNA of the CDR3: TGTGCCAGCAGCGTAGACCCGGGGCCCAACACCGGGGAGCTGTTTTTT.

This chain uses TRBV28 with TRBJ2-7; TRBD2 matches 10 bases. With 3 bases clipped from V and 3 bases from J, the junction kept 8 bases outside the gene matches. The CDR3 is made up of 16 amino acids. CDR1 is MDHEN, CDR2 SYDVKM, per germline. The CDR3 region is CASSFSEEREGYEQYF. The CDR3 region has the DNA TGTGCCAGCAGTTTCTCGGAGGAGCGGGAGGGCTACGAGCAGTACTTC.

The V call is TRBV19, the J call TRBJ2-3; 16 bases are shared with TRBD2. Germline assignment: CDR1 LNHDA and CDR2 SQIVND (reference sequence). This CDR3 has 16 amino acids. V was pared by 5 bases and J by 6 bases, with 5 bases of the junction left unmatched. The CDR3 DNA reads TGTGCCAGTAGTGCTGGGACTAGCGGGGGGGCGGATACGCAGTATTTT. The encoded protein is CASSAGTSGGADTQYF.

The chain links TRBV18 to TRBJ2-3, with TRBD1 matching over 7 bases. With V trimmed by 6 bases and J by 2 bases, 5 bases remained unmatched. The CDR3 sequence is 14 residues long. The germline CDR1 and CDR2 sequences are KGHSH and LQKENI. CDR3 residues: CASSHGQDTDTQYF. The CDR3 bases are TGTGCCAGCTCTCACGGACAGGACACAGATACGCAGTATTTT.

In its sample, this clone was seen once. The V call is TRBV21-1, the J call TRBJ2-1; the table's D call of TRBD1 was not tested on the DNA. TRBV21-1 is a pseudogene. This CDR3 is 20 amino acids long. The CDR3 nucleotides are TGTGCCAGCAGCACCGGGACAGGCTCACTGGGCCTTGAGAACTACAATGAGCAGTTCTTC. This encodes CASSTGTGSLGLENYNEQFF.

The chain recombines TRBV7-9 with TRBJ2-7; unclear D gene. V was pared by 5 bases and J by 5 bases, with 13 bases between. This CDR3 region has 13 residues. CDR1 SEHNR and CDR2 FQNEAQ come from the germline V gene (reference sequence). The CDR3 DNA reads TGTGCCAGCAGCCCTCCGGACCGCGACGAGCAGTACTTC. Its protein product is CASSPPDRDEQYF.

The J gene is TRBJ2-1, the V gene TRBV29-1, with 11 bases identical to TRBD2. Germline assignment: CDR1 SQVTM and CDR2 ANQGSEA. V gave up 7 bases and J gave up 7 bases; unmatched junction bases: 3. The CDR3 has 12 amino acids. CDR3 amino acids: CSGTSGGNEQFF. CDR3 DNA: TGCAGCGGAACTAGCGGGGGAAATGAGCAGTTCTTC.

The chain uses TRBV14 and TRBJ2-7; unclear D gene. The germline V gene encodes CDR1 SGHDN and CDR2 FVKESK. There are 11 residues in the CDR3. Trimming took 6 bases from V and 2 from J, leaving 5 bases between them. CDR3 DNA: TGTGCCAGCAGTTCGGCCTACGAGCAGTACTTC. It is translated as CASSSAYEQYF.

The genes are TRBV5-6 and TRBJ1-5; D may be TRBD1 (6 bases). Trimming stripped 4 bases from V and 7 bases from J, with 15 bases between. Germline lookup yields CDR1 SGHDT and CDR2 YYEEEE. The CDR3 loop spans 14 amino acids. The CDR3 DNA sequence: TGTGCCAGCAGCGCCGGACAAGGGGGGCAGCCCCAGCATTTT. It is translated as CASSAGQGGQPQHF.

The chain employs TRBV13 and TRBJ1-2; D ambiguous. The CDR3 is 12 amino acids. The V and J ends lost 5 bases and 8 bases respectively, with 12 bases between them. The germline V gene has CDR1 PRHDT and CDR2 FYEKMQ (reference sequence). The CDR3 here is CASSALKRGYTF. The DNA of the CDR3 is TGTGCCAGCAGCGCCCTAAAGCGAGGCTACACCTTC.